The 15 T cell receptor beta chains given below trace back to one sample, sequenced in a study of cytomegalovirus exposure and HLA in healthy donors. Sequencing used immunoSEQ multiplex PCR; TCRdb keeps in-frame clones, though not all of them. Among 130,000 to 150,000 clones listed, about 89% were seen once. Sequencing used PBMCs. The receptors were sampled from a woman under 30 in good health and CMV-seropositive.

V is TRBV28 and J is TRBJ2-7; a weak D match, TRBD2 (5 bases). CDR1 and CDR2 (germline): MDHEN, SYDVKM. CDR3 length equals 16 residues. Trimming cost V 3 bases and J 3 bases, with 18 bases left between them. The CDR3 sequence is CASSFVRGGPNYEQYF. In nucleotides, the CDR3 is TGTGCCAGCAGTTTCGTGCGCGGAGGCCCGAACTACGAGCAGTACTTC.

The chain uses TRBV6-4 and TRBJ1-1; the match to TRBD1 covers 8 bases. The CDR3 runs to 14 residues. The ends lost 2 bases at V and 1 base at J; junction bases unmatched: 0. Germline assignment: CDR1 MRHNA and CDR2 SNTAGT. The CDR3 DNA is TGTGCCAGCAGTGACGGACAGGGGAACACTGAAGCTTTCTTT. Its protein is CASSDGQGNTEAFF.

The chain joins TRBV6-1 to TRBJ2-1; 10 positions match TRBD1. The J segment lost 6 bases and the V segment lost 0 bases, leaving 2 bases of the junction unmatched. The germline CDR1 and CDR2 sequences are MNHNS and SASEGT. The CDR3 has 15 residues. In nucleotides, the CDR3 is TGTGCCAGCAGTGAAGCGGGGACAGGGGTCAATGAGCAGTTCTTC. Protein product: CASSEAGTGVNEQFF.

The chain employs TRBV30 and TRBJ1-5; D possibly corresponds to TRBD1 (5 bases). Germline CDR1 GTSNPN, CDR2 SVGIG (reference sequence). The CDR3 extends over 13 amino acids. V shed 0 bases and J shed 9 bases, with 12 bases lying between them. In DNA form, the CDR3 reads TGTGCCTGGAGTGTAGACAGTACGATGCCCCAGCATTTT. Translation gives CAWSVDSTMPQHF.

The V gene is TRBV14, the J gene TRBJ2-7, with TRBD2 identical over 9 bases. CDR3 size: 15 residues. The V gene's germline CDR1 is SGHDN and CDR2 FVKESK. Trimming took 6 bases from V and 4 from J; bases not matched to a gene: 10. The CDR3 sequence: CASSRSSGGLYEQYF. The CDR3 DNA reads TGTGCCAGCAGTCGGAGTAGCGGGGGACTTTACGAGCAGTACTTC.

This rearrangement joins TRBV12-5 to TRBJ2-7, with 10 bases that match TRBD1. Germline-derived CDR1 and CDR2 are LGHNT and FRNRAP. The CDR3 loop spans 14 amino acids. Trimming took 6 bases from V and 6 from J; bases not matched to a gene: 8. The CDR3 nucleotides are TGTGCTAGTGGCACCGACAGGGGGCGTAGCGAGCAGTACTTC. It codes for CASGTDRGRSEQYF.

The V call is TRBV10-2, the J call TRBJ2-4; 8 nucleotides match TRBD2. Germline CDR1 and CDR2: WSHSY and SAAADI. The ends lost 8 bases at V and 6 bases at J; junction bases unmatched: 3. This CDR3 is 12 amino acids long. The CDR3 nucleotides are TGCGCCAGCGGGACTAGGGGAAACATTCAGTACTTC. This sequence encodes CASGTRGNIQYF.

The rearrangement uses TRBV2 and TRBJ2-7; 9 bases align to TRBD2. The V segment lost 7 bases and the J segment 3 bases; nucleotides outside the gene matches: 10. Per germline, CDR1 SNHLY and CDR2 FYNNEI. The CDR3 loop spans 15 amino acids. The CDR3 DNA reads TGTGCCAGCACCAAGATGCGTAGCGGGGGCTACGAGCAGTACTTC. Protein sequence: CASTKMRSGGYEQYF.

The chain recombines TRBV29-1 with TRBJ1-1; 8 bases fit TRBD1. CDR1 SQVTM and CDR2 ANQGSEA come from the germline V gene. There are 12 residues in the CDR3. V shed 7 bases, J shed 1 base, and the junction held 2 bases outside the gene matches. The chain's CDR3 is CSGGQGNTEAFF. The CDR3 bases are TGCAGCGGAGGACAGGGGAACACTGAAGCTTTCTTT.

This clone came up once. The rearrangement uses TRBV6-1 and TRBJ2-2, with a tentative D call TRBD2 (5 bases). The CDR3 totals 14 residues. Germline CDR1 reads MNHNS; CDR2 reads SASEGT. V gave up 6 bases and J gave up 5 bases, with 13 bases separating them. CDR3 sequence reads: CASRFYRETGELFF. DNA of the CDR3: TGTGCCAGCAGATTCTATAGGGAGACCGGGGAGCTGTTTTTT.

This chain uses TRBV10-3 with TRBJ2-3, with 8 bases fitting TRBD1. The CDR3 has 14 residues. The germline V gene encodes CDR1 ENHRY and CDR2 SYGVKD. Trimming took 4 bases from V and 0 from J; bases not matched to a gene: 0. CDR3 nucleotide sequence: TGTGCCATCAGTGGACAGGGGAGCACAGATACGCAGTATTTT. Its translation: CAISGQGSTDTQYF.

In this sample, this clone turned up a few times. J is TRBJ2-7 and V is TRBV9; D is possibly TRBD2 (5 bases). Germline CDR1 reads SGDLS; CDR2 reads YYNGEE. The CDR3 has 14 amino acids. Trimming removed 4 bases at V and 3 bases at J, with 14 bases between. The DNA for the CDR3 is TGTGCCAGCAGCCCGAGGACTTTCAGCTACGAGCAGTACTTC. Its translation is CASSPRTFSYEQYF.

The V gene is TRBV15, the J gene TRBJ1-4; weak D call: TRBD1 (6 bases). V lost 0 bases, J lost 2 bases, and 10 bases lay in between. This CDR3 comprises 16 residues. CDR1 and CDR2 (germline): LNHNV, YYDKDF (reference sequence). The CDR3 sequence: CATSRDQGGTNEKLFF. The CDR3 region has the DNA TGTGCCACCAGCAGAGATCAAGGGGGTACTAATGAAAAACTGTTTTTT.

CDR3 loop: CASSLAGQVYEQYF. In DNA, the CDR3 is TGTGCCAGCAGCTTGGCCGGACAGGTTTACGAGCAGTACTTC. The V and J genes are TRBV5-4 and TRBJ2-7; 7 nucleotides align to TRBD1. Germline assignment: CDR1 SGHNT and CDR2 YYREEE (reference sequence). The CDR3 is 14 residues long. The ends lost 0 bases at V and 4 bases at J; junction bases unmatched: 4.

The chain couples TRBV5-1 to TRBJ1-1, with 12 bases aligning to TRBD1. Germline-derived CDR1 and CDR2 are SGHRS and YFSETQ. The ends lost 4 bases at V and 4 bases at J; junction bases unmatched: 5. The CDR3 totals 15 residues. CDR3 loop: CASSAGQGAGTEAFF. As DNA, the CDR3 is TGCGCCAGCAGCGCGGGACAGGGGGCTGGCACTGAAGCTTTCTTT.